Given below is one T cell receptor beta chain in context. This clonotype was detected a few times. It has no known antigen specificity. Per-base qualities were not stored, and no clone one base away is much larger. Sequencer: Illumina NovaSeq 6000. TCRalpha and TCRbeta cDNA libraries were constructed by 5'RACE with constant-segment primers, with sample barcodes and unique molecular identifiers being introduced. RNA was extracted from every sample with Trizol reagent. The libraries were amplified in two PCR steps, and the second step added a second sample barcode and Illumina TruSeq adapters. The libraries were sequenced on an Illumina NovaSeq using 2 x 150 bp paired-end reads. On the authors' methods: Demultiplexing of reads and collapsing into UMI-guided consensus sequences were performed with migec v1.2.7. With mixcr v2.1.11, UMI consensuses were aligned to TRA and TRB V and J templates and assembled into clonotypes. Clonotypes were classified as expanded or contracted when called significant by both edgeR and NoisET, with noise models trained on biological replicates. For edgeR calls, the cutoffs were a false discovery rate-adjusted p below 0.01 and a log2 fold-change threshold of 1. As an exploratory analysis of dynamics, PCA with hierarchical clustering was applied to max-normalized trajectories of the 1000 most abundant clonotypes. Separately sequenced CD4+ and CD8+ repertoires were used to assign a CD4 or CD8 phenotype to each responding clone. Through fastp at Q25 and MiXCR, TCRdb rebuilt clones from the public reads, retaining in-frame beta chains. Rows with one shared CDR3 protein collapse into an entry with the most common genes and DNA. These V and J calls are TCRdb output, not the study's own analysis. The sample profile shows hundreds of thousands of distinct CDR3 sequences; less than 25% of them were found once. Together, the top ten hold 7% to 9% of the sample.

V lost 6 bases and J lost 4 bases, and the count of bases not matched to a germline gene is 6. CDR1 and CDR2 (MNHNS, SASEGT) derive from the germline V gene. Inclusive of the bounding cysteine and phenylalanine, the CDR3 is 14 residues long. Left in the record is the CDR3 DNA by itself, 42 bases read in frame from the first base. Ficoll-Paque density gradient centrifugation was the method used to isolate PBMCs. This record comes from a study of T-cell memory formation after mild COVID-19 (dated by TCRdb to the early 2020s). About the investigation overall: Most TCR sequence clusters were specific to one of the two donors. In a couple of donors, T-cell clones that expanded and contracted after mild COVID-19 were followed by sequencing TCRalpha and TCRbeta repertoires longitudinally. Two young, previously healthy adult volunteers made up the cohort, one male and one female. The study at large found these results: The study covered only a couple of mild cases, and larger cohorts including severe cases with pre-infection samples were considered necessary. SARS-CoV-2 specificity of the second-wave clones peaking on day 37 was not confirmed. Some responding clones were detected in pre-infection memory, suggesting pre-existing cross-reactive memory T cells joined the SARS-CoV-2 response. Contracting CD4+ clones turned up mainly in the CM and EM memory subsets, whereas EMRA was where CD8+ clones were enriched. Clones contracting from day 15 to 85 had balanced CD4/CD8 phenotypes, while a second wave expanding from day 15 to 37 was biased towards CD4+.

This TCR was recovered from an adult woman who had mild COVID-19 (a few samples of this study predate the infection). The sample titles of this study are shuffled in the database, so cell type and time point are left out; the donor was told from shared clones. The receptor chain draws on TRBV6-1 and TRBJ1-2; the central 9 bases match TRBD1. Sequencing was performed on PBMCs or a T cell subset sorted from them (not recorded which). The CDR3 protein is CASRPGQGIYGYTF. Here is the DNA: TGTGCCAGCAGACCGGGACAGGGTATCTATGGCTACACCTTC.